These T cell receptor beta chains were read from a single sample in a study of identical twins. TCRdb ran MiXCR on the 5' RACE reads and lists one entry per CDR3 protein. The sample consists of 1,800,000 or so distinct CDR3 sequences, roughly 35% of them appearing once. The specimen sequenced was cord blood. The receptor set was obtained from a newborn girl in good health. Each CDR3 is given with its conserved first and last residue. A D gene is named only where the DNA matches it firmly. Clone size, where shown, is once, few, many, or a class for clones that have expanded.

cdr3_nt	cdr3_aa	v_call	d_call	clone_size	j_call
TGCAGTGCTAGCATTTCGGGCAGGCCAAACAATGAGCAGTTCTTC	CSASISGRPNNEQFF	TRBV20-1	NA	NA	TRBJ2-1
TGCGCCAGCAGCTTCGGGGGAACGGTCAATGAGCAGTTCTTC	CASSFGGTVNEQFF	TRBV5-1	NA	NA	TRBJ2-1
TGTGCCATCAGCGGGACTAGCGGGAGGTGGAATGAGCAGTTCTTC	CAISGTSGRWNEQFF	TRBV10-3	TRBD2	few	TRBJ2-1
TGTGCCAGCAGAGGACAGGGAACGAAAAACATTCAGTACTTC	CASRGQGTKNIQYF	TRBV6-2/TRBV6-3	TRBD1	NA	TRBJ2-4
TGCAGCGTTGACTGGCCAGGAGACAACACCGGGGAGCTGTTTTTT	CSVDWPGDNTGELFF	TRBV29-1	NA	few	TRBJ2-2
TGTGCCAGCAGTTCTGCGATCCGACAGCCCTGGGGGGATGGCTACACCTTC	CASSSAIRQPWGDGYTF	TRBV28	NA	NA	TRBJ1-2
TGTGCCATCAGTGAGTCTGGGGGCGCAGAGTTCTTC	CAISESGGAEFF	TRBV10-3	NA	few	TRBJ2-1
TGTGCCAGCAGGGTCACAGGGGGCGGGTCGGACACTGAAGCTTTCTTT	CASRVTGGGSDTEAFF	TRBV11-1	TRBD1	NA	TRBJ1-1
TGTGCCAGCAGTTTAAGGACAATCTCCTACGAGCAGTACTTC	CASSLRTISYEQYF	TRBV28	NA	few	TRBJ2-7
TGTGCCAGCAGTTTATCCGTCGGGGAAGAGACCCAGTACTTC	CASSLSVGEETQYF	TRBV28	NA	many	TRBJ2-5
TGTGCCAGCAGCTTAGAATCACGGGTCACTGAAGCTTTCTTT	CASSLESRVTEAFF	TRBV7-2	NA	NA	TRBJ1-1
TGTGCCAGCAGTGTAGGGGAGTCACCCCTCCACTTT	CASSVGESPLHF	TRBV25-1	NA	few	TRBJ1-6
TGTGCCAGCAGTCACAGGTCTGGGGCCAACGTCCTGACTTTC	CASSHRSGANVLTF	TRBV6-4	NA	few	TRBJ2-6
TGCAGCGTTCGCAGGGGGGTTTCCTACAATGAGCAGTTCTTC	CSVRRGVSYNEQFF	TRBV29-1	NA	many	TRBJ2-1
TGTGCCAGCAGTTCCAGGGGGCAGTACGAGCAGTACTTC	CASSSRGQYEQYF	TRBV3-1	TRBD1	few	TRBJ2-7
TGCGCCAGCAGCCTCGTTAGGACAGGGGAAATGACAGATACGCAGTATTTT	CASSLVRTGEMTDTQYF	TRBV5-1	TRBD1	few	TRBJ2-3
TGTGCCAGCAGCCCCAGGGGGCTTCTAACAACCCAGCATTTT	CASSPRGLLTTQHF	TRBV4-2	TRBD1	few	TRBJ1-5
TGCAGTGCTAGTCCGACTAGCGGGGGGAATTACGAGCAGTACTTC	CSASPTSGGNYEQYF	TRBV20-1	TRBD2	NA	TRBJ2-7
TGCGCCAGCAGCTTGGGGACTAGCTACCAAGAGACCCAGTACTTC	CASSLGTSYQETQYF	TRBV5-1	TRBD2	few	TRBJ2-5
TGCAGTGCTAGGGGACTACCCAGGGAGCAGTACTTC	CSARGLPREQYF	TRBV20-1	TRBD2	NA	TRBJ2-4
TGCAGTGCTAGGCACCGGCGGGGTGGCTACACCTTC	CSARHRRGGYTF	TRBV20-1	NA	NA	TRBJ1-2
TGCGCCAGCAGTGAGTCGAGTAATAGGGGGCCGAATCAGCCCCAGCATTTT	CASSESSNRGPNQPQHF	TRBV10-2	TRBD1	NA	TRBJ1-5
TGTGCCAGCATGACTTCTATGAACACTGAAGCTTCCTTT	CASMTSMNTEASF	TRBV6-1	NA	NA	TRBJ1-1
TGTGCCAGCAGTCTACTTGGCTCGACCCAGCATTTT	CASSLLGSTQHF	TRBV12-3/TRBV12-4	NA	few	TRBJ1-5
TGTGCCAGCAGCTTAGGATGGCTAAGTAATGAAAAACTGTTTTTT	CASSLGWLSNEKLFF	TRBV7-2	NA	few	TRBJ1-4
TGTGCCAGCAGCTTAGGAACCGAGCAGTTCTTC	CASSLGTEQFF	TRBV5-6	NA	many	TRBJ2-1
TGCTCCAGCAGCTTTGGGACAGGGGGCAATCAGCCCCAGCATTTT	CSSSFGTGGNQPQHF	TRBV5-1	TRBD1	NA	TRBJ1-5
TGCGCCAGCAGAGCGGGGGGCGCTTTGTACAATGAGCAGTTCTTC	CASRAGGALYNEQFF	TRBV5-1	TRBD2	few	TRBJ2-1
TGCGCCAGCAGCCTGCCTGGCTGCAATGAGCAGTTCTTC	CASSLPGCNEQFF	TRBV5-1	NA	NA	TRBJ2-1
TGTGCCAGCAGTTTGCCGACAGCCTCCTACGAGCAGTACTTC	CASSLPTASYEQYF	TRBV27	NA	many	TRBJ2-7
TGTGCCACCAGCAGAGACCCTGGGACAGGTGGTAGGCATGGCTACACCTTC	CATSRDPGTGGRHGYTF	TRBV15	TRBD1	NA	TRBJ1-2
TGTGCCAGCAGCGTAGTCGGAAACACCATATATTTT	CASSVVGNTIYF	TRBV9	NA	few	TRBJ1-3
TGCAGTGCTAGAGGGTCGGGGTATGGCTACACCTTC	CSARGSGYGYTF	TRBV20-1	NA	few	TRBJ1-2
TGTGCCAGCATTGCGACTGAAGCTTTCTTT	CASIATEAFF	TRBV25-1	NA	NA	TRBJ1-1
TGTGCCAGCAGCGTAGTTGAGCGGCGTGGGAGCAATGAGCAGTTCTTC	CASSVVERRGSNEQFF	TRBV9	NA	NA	TRBJ2-1
TGCGCCAGCGGTGACCAAGAGACCCAGTACTTC	CASGDQETQYF	TRBV5-1	NA	NA	TRBJ2-5
TGTGCCAGCAGTTACTCGAGGACTAGCGGGGGTAGACGCGACGAGCAGTACTTC	CASSYSRTSGGRRDEQYF	TRBV6-5	TRBD2	NA	TRBJ2-7
TGTGCCAGCAGCTCGGGACTAGCGGGTTACAAGAATGAGCAGTTCTTC	CASSSGLAGYKNEQFF	TRBV7-2	TRBD2	NA	TRBJ2-1
TGTGCCAGCAGCTTACCGTATTCGCGGTCGGGACTAGGCAATGAGCAGTTCTTC	CASSLPYSRSGLGNEQFF	TRBV7-9	TRBD2	few	TRBJ2-1
TGCAGCGTTGGGACAGGGACCGGGGAGCTGTTTTTT	CSVGTGTGELFF	TRBV29-1	TRBD1	NA	TRBJ2-2
TGTGCCACCAGCAGCCCTGGAGGGTTGCGCACAGATACGCAGTATTTT	CATSSPGGLRTDTQYF	TRBV15	NA	NA	TRBJ2-3
TGTGCCACCAAGAGACCGGGGGTCAGAGCGAACACCGGGGAGCTGTTTTTT	CATKRPGVRANTGELFF	TRBV27	NA	NA	TRBJ2-2
TGCAGTGCTAGATGGGCGTACCAAGAGACCCAGTACTTC	CSARWAYQETQYF	TRBV20-1	NA	few	TRBJ2-5
TGCAGTGCTCTTCGAGACGGCAACACCGGGGAGCTGTTTTTT	CSALRDGNTGELFF	TRBV20-1	NA	NA	TRBJ2-2
TGTGCCAGCGAAGAATTCGGTGGCTACACCTTC	CASEEFGGYTF	TRBV28	NA	few	TRBJ1-2
TGCGCCAGCAGCTTTGACAGGGGGCGCACCGGGGAGCTGTTTTTT	CASSFDRGRTGELFF	TRBV5-1	TRBD1	NA	TRBJ2-2
TGTGCCAGCAGTACGGGACAGGGGATATCACCCCTCCACTTT	CASSTGQGISPLHF	TRBV6-5	TRBD1	NA	TRBJ1-6
TGCAGTGCTAGAGATCCGACCGGGACAGGGATCTACGAGCAGTACTTC	CSARDPTGTGIYEQYF	TRBV20-1	TRBD1	few	TRBJ2-7
TGTGCCAGCAGTTTATTTCGTATCATCGACGAGCAGTACTTC	CASSLFRIIDEQYF	TRBV28	NA	NA	TRBJ2-7